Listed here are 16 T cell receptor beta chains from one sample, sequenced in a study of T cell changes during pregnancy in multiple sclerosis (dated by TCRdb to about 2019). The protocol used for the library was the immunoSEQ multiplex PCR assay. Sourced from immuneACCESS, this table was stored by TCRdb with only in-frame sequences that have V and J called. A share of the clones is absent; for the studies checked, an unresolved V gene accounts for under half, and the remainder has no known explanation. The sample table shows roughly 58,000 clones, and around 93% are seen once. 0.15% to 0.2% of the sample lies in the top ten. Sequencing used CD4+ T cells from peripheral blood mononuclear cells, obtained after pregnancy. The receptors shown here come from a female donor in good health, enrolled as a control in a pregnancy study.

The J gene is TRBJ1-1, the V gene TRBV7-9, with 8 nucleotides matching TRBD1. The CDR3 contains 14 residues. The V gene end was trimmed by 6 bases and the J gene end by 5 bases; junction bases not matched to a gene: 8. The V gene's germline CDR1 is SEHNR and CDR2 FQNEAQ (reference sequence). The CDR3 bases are TGTGCCAGCAGGTCCGGGACAGGACAAACTGAAGCTTTCTTT. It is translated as CASRSGTGQTEAFF.

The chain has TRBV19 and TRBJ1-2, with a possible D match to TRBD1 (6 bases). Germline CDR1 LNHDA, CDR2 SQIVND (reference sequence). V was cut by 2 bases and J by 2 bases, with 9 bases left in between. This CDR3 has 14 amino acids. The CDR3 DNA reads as TGTGCCAGTAGTATAACAACAGGGAACTATGGCTACACCTTC. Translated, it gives CASSITTGNYGYTF.

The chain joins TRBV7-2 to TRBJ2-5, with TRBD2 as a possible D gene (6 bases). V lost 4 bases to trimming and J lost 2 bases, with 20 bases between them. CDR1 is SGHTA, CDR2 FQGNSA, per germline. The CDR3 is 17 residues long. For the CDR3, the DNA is TGTGCCAGCAGCTGGGGATTAGCGGCAGACTCTCAAGAGACCCAGTACTTC. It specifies CASSWGLAADSQETQYF.

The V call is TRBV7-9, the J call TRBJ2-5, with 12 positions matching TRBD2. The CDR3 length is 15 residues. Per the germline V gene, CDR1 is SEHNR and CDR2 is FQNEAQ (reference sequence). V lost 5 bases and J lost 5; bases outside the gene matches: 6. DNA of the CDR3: TGTGCCAGCAGCCGGGTGACTAGCGGGGGTGAGACCCAGTACTTC. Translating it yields CASSRVTSGGETQYF.

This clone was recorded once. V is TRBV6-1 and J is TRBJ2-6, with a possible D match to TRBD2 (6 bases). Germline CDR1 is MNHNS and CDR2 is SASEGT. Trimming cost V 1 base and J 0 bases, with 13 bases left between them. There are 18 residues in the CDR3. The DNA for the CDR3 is TGTGCCAGCAGTGAAGGACGCGGGAAGGGCTCTGGGGCCAACGTCCTGACTTTC. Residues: CASSEGRGKGSGANVLTF.

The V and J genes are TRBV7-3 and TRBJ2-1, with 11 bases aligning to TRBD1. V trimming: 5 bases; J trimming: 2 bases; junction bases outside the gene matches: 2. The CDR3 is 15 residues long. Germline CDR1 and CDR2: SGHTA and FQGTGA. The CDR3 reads CASSQGQGAYNEQFF. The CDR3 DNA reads TGTGCCAGCAGCCAGGGACAGGGGGCCTACAATGAGCAGTTCTTC.

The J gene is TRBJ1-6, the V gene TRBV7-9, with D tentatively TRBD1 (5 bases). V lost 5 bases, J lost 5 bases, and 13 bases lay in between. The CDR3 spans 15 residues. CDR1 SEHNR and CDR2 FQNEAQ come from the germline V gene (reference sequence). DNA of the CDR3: TGTGCCAGCAGCCCCCGCCAGGGCGATAATTCACCCCTCCACTTT. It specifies CASSPRQGDNSPLHF.

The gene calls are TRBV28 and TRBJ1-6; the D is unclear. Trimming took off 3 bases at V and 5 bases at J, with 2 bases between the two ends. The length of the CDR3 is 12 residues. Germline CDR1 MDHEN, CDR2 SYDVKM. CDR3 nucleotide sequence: TGTGCCAGCAGTTTTAATAATTCACCCCTCCACTTT. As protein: CASSFNNSPLHF.

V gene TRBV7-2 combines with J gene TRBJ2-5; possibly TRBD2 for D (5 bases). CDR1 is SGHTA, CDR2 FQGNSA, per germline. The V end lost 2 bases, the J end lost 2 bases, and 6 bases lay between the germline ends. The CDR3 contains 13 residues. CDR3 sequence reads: CASSLLAQETQYF. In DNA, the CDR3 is TGTGCCAGCAGCTTACTAGCACAAGAGACCCAGTACTTC.

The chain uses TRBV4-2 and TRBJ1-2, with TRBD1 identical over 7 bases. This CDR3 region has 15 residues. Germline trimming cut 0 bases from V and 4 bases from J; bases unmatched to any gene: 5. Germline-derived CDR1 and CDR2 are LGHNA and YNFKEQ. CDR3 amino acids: CASSQELGQFYGYTF. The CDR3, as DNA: TGTGCCAGCAGCCAAGAACTGGGACAGTTCTATGGCTACACCTTC.

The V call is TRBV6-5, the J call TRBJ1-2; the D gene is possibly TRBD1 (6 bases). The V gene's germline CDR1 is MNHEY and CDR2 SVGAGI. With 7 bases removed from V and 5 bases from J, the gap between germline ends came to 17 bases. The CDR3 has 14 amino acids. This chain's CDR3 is CASTPDRNGYGYTF. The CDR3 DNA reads TGTGCCAGCACCCCCGACAGGAACGGTTATGGCTACACCTTC.

CDR3 sequence: CASSPPTGATNEKLFF. The CDR3 coding sequence is TGTGCCAGCTCACCGCCGACAGGGGCAACTAATGAAAAACTGTTTTTT. This chain connects TRBV18 to TRBJ1-4, with 8 bases fitting TRBD1. Losses at the gene ends were 3 bases for V and 0 bases for J; bases not matched to a gene: 3. The CDR3 is made up of 16 amino acids. CDR1 and CDR2 from the germline V gene are KGHSH and LQKENI.

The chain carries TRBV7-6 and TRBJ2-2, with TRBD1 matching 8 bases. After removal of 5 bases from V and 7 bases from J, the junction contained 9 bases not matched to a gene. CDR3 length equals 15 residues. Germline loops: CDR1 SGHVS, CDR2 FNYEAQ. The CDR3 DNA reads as TGTGCCAGCAGCCCGCGGACAGGGAAAAGCGGGGAGCTGTTTTTT. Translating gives CASSPRTGKSGELFF.

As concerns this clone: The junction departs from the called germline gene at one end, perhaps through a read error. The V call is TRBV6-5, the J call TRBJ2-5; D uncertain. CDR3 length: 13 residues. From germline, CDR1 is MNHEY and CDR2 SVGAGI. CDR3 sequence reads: CASSYGHQETQYF. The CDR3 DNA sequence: TGTGCCAGCAGTTACGGGCACCAGGAGACCCAGTACTTC.

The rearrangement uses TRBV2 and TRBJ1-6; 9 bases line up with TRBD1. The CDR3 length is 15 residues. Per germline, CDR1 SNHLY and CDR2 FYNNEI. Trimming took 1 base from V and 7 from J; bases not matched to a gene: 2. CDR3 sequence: CASSEVGQGNSPLHF. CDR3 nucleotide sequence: TGTGCCAGCAGTGAAGTTGGACAGGGGAATTCACCCCTCCACTTT.

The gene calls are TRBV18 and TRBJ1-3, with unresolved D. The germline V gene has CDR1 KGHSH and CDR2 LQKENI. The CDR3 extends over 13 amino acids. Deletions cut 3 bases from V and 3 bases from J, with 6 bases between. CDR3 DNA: TGTGCCAGCTCACCGGGCATTGGAAACACCATATATTTT. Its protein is CASSPGIGNTIYF.